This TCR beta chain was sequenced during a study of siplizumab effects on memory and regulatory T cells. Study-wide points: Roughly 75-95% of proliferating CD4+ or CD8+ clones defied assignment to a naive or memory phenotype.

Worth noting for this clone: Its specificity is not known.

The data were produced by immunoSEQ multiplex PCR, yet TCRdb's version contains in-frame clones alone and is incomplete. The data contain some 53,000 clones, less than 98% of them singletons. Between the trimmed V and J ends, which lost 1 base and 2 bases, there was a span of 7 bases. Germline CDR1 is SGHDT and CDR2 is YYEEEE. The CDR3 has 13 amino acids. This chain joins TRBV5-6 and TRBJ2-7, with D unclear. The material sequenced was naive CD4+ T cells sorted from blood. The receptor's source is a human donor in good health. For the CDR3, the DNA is TGTGCCAGCAGCTTGCCACGGACCTACGAGCAGTACTTC. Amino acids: CASSLPRTYEQYF.